These 31 T cell receptor beta chains came from one sample sequenced in a study of T cell repertoires in cytomegalovirus infection. These receptors' antigens are unknown. TCRdb reprocessed the reads with MiXCR, giving one entry per CDR3 protein. Of roughly 990,000 distinct CDR3 sequences in the sample, roughly 30% were seen once. Sequencing used cultured CD8+ T cells from PBMCs, obtained from culture after CMV antigen stimulation. These receptors all stem from a human donor in good health (CMV status not recorded). Some clones in this sample may be carry-over from other donors' samples.

V usage is TRBV6-5 and J usage is TRBJ1-2; D gene ambiguous. Germline V gene sequence: CDR1 MNHEY, CDR2 SVGAGI. Trimming stripped 0 bases from V and 1 base from J, with 15 bases between. CDR3 length: 17 amino acids. CDR3 region: CASSYSAQWPDNYGYTF. The CDR3 coding sequence is TGTGCCAGCAGTTACTCGGCGCAGTGGCCCGATAACTATGGCTACACCTTC.

This rearrangement joins TRBV27 to TRBJ2-2, with a tentative D call TRBD2 (5 bases). CDR1 is MNHEY and CDR2 is SMNVEV in the germline V gene (reference sequence). The V gene lost 8 bases and the J gene lost 2 bases, with 18 bases spanning the gap. The CDR3 totals 16 residues. The CDR3 protein is CASGEWPGKNTGELFF. The CDR3, as DNA: TGTGCCAGCGGGGAGTGGCCCGGGAAAAACACCGGGGAGCTGTTTTTT.

This clonotype was detected a few times. The chain recombines TRBV6-6 with TRBJ2-2, with D perhaps matching TRBD1 (6 bases). Germline CDR1 reads MNHNY; CDR2 reads SVGAGI (reference sequence). This CDR3 contains 17 residues. Trimming removed 1 base at V and 4 bases at J, with 16 bases between. CDR3 coding DNA: TGTGCCAGCAGTTACTTCGGACAGATAGTATCCACCGGGGAGCTGTTTTTT. Its protein is CASSYFGQIVSTGELFF.

The genes are TRBV5-8 and TRBJ2-5, with a tentative D call TRBD2 (6 bases). V gave up 0 bases and J gave up 1 base, with 16 bases separating them. The CDR3 sequence is 17 residues long. Germline V gene sequence: CDR1 SGHTS, CDR2 YDEGEE. CDR3 nucleotides: TGTGCCAGCAGCTTGGGGCAACTCGGGGACTTCCAAGAGACCCAGTACTTC. Protein product: CASSLGQLGDFQETQYF.

This clonotype has a count of ten or more. The J gene is TRBJ2-7, the V gene TRBV7-9; 7 bases match TRBD1. The CDR3 totals 15 residues. The germline gives CDR1 SEHNR, CDR2 FQNEAQ (reference sequence). Germline trimming cut 1 base from V and 3 bases from J; bases unmatched to any gene: 6. The CDR3 DNA sequence: TGTGCCAGCAGCTTAGAAGCAGGGGGAATCTACGAGCAGTACTTC. Amino acid sequence: CASSLEAGGIYEQYF.

This clonotype has only a few counts. V is TRBV7-8 and J is TRBJ1-6; D is unresolved. The CDR3 sequence is 14 residues long. V lost 2 bases and J 10 bases, leaving 12 bases between the germline ends. CDR1 and CDR2 (germline): SGHVS, FQNEAQ. CDR3 DNA: TGTGCCAGCAGCTTACGCCTCCCGGGCTCACCCCTCCACTTT. Protein: CASSLRLPGSPLHF.

This clonotype occurred a few times. This chain uses TRBV4-1 with TRBJ2-1; TRBD2 matches 10 bases. This CDR3 spans 17 amino acids. V lost 0 bases to trimming and J lost 8 bases; unmatched junction nucleotides: 10. CDR1 is MGHRA and CDR2 is YSYEKL in the germline V gene. The CDR3 protein is CASSQEMVVAGGYEQFF. The CDR3 DNA sequence: TGCGCCAGCAGCCAAGAAATGGTGGTAGCGGGGGGATATGAGCAGTTCTTC.

With regard to this clonotype: Just one base apart from a much larger clone, this may be a read error. The rearrangement links TRBV7-6 to TRBJ2-5; D is perhaps TRBD1 (5 bases). CDR1 and CDR2 (germline): SGHVS, FNYEAQ. This CDR3 region has 15 residues. CDR3 coding DNA: TGTGTCAGCAGCTCGCCATCCCAGGGTTCAGAGACCCAGTACTTC. It yields the protein CVSSSPSQGSETQYF. Filled out from reference TRBV7-6 and TRBJ2-5, the complete variable domain reads GAGVSQSPRYKVTKRGQDVALRCDPISGHVSLYWYRQALGQGPEFLTYFNYEAQQDKSGLPNDRFSAERPEGSISTLTIQRTEQRDSAMYRCVSSSPSQGSETQYFGPGTRLLVL.

The chain combines TRBV6-6 with TRBJ1-2; 7 bases align to TRBD1. This CDR3 is built from 17 residues. V lost 3 bases, J lost 3 bases, and 13 bases stayed unmatched. The germline CDR1 and CDR2 sequences are MNHNY and SVGAGI (reference sequence). This chain's CDR3 is CASSYLAGGLHDYGYTF. DNA of the CDR3: TGTGCCAGCAGTTATCTGGCAGGGGGTCTGCATGACTATGGCTACACCTTC.

V usage is TRBV7-3 and J usage is TRBJ2-1, with D perhaps TRBD2 (5 bases). V lost 2 bases and J 7 bases, leaving 15 bases between the germline ends. The CDR3 has 15 residues. The V gene's germline CDR1 is SGHTA and CDR2 FQGTGA. CDR3 region: CASSLGWTRGNEQFF. CDR3 DNA: TGTGCCAGCAGCTTAGGTTGGACGCGAGGGAATGAGCAGTTCTTC.

The chain links TRBV6-5 to TRBJ2-5; TRBD2 agrees at 7 bases. Germline-derived CDR1 and CDR2 are MNHEY and SVGAGI. The ends lost 2 bases at V and 3 bases at J; junction bases unmatched: 6. The CDR3 is made up of 15 amino acids. The DNA for the CDR3 is TGTGCCAGCAGTTACCCCTTGGGAGGGGAAGAGACCCAGTACTTC. Translated, it gives CASSYPLGGEETQYF.

This clonotype was seen many times. The CDR3 DNA reads as TGTGCCAGCAGTCCCCTAGCGGGGGAGTACAATGAGCAGTTCTTC. This sequence encodes CASSPLAGEYNEQFF. The chain recombines TRBV25-1 with TRBJ2-1; 10 nucleotides agree with TRBD2. Trimming took 5 bases from V and 4 from J; bases not matched to a gene: 5. In germline, CDR1 is MGHDK, CDR2 SYGVNS. CDR3 length: 15 amino acids.

This clonotype was observed many times. The V gene is TRBV7-6, the J gene TRBJ2-1, with 7 bases that match TRBD2. Germline assignment: CDR1 SGHVS and CDR2 FNYEAQ. There are 15 residues in the CDR3. Trimming took 1 base from V and 6 from J; bases not matched to a gene: 6. DNA for the CDR3: TGTGCCAGCAGCTTAGTACTAGCGCCGACCAATGAGCAGTTCTTC. It specifies CASSLVLAPTNEQFF.

V gene TRBV6-1 combines with J gene TRBJ1-6, with a weak D call TRBD1 (5 bases). CDR1 and CDR2 (germline): MNHNS, SASEGT. V was shortened by 7 bases and J by 0 bases, with 13 bases between the two germline ends. The CDR3 loop spans 16 amino acids. The CDR3 is CASKQVASSYNSPLHF. DNA for the CDR3: TGTGCCAGCAAACAGGTTGCGAGCTCCTATAATTCACCCCTCCACTTT.

The gene calls are TRBV6-1 and TRBJ2-7; 10 positions agree with TRBD1. The CDR3 totals 14 residues. In germline, CDR1 is MNHNS, CDR2 SASEGT. V lost 7 bases, J lost 5 bases, and 8 bases stayed unmatched. The CDR3 spells CASIDRGRGDEQYF. The CDR3 DNA reads as TGTGCCAGCATTGACAGGGGGCGAGGTGACGAGCAGTACTTC.

This sequence joins TRBV6-5 and TRBJ1-2, with D maybe TRBD1 (5 bases). The V and J ends lost 0 bases and 6 bases respectively, with 14 bases between them. Germline lookup yields CDR1 MNHEY and CDR2 SVGAGI. This CDR3 spans 15 amino acids. The CDR3: CASSYSPQQANGYTF. The CDR3 DNA follows: TGTGCCAGCAGTTACTCACCTCAACAGGCAAATGGCTACACCTTC.

V gene TRBV19 combines with J gene TRBJ2-1, with D tentatively TRBD2 (6 bases). The germline gives CDR1 LNHDA, CDR2 SQIVND (reference sequence). Deletions cut 0 bases from V and 0 bases from J, with 6 bases between. CDR3 size: 15 residues. CDR3 nucleotide sequence: TGTGCCAGTAGTATAGAGGGAGGCTCCTACAATGAGCAGTTCTTC. Protein: CASSIEGGSYNEQFF.

This clonotype has a count of ten or more. J is TRBJ2-3 and V is TRBV6-1; 7 positions agree with TRBD2. The germline V gene encodes CDR1 MNHNS and CDR2 SASEGT. Trimming took 1 base from V and 6 from J; bases not matched to a gene: 1. The CDR3 has 13 amino acids. For the CDR3, the DNA is TGTGCCAGCAGTGAAGTCGGGAGGGATACGCAGTATTTT. Encoded protein: CASSEVGRDTQYF.

The rearrangement uses TRBV27 and TRBJ2-1; tentative D call: TRBD1 (5 bases). The germline V and J ends were trimmed by 4 bases and 5 bases, with 15 bases remaining between them. There are 15 residues in the CDR3. Germline loops: CDR1 MNHEY, CDR2 SMNVEV (reference sequence). The CDR3: CASSWSGAFNNEQFF. The CDR3, as DNA: TGTGCCAGCAGTTGGAGTGGGGCTTTCAACAATGAGCAGTTCTTC.

The V call is TRBV29-1, the J call TRBJ1-1, with D hard to call. V was trimmed by 7 bases and J by 4 bases, leaving 13 bases between them. The CDR3 spans 12 residues. The germline CDR1 and CDR2 sequences are SQVTM and ANQGSEA. In DNA, the CDR3 is TGCAGCGGTCGTTGGAGCGGCACTGAAGCTTTCTTT. This codes for CSGRWSGTEAFF.

The chain joins TRBV5-8 to TRBJ2-7; TRBD1 matches at 9 bases. Trimming at V came to 4 bases and at J to 6 bases, leaving 8 bases not matched to a gene. The CDR3 is 14 residues long. Germline V gene sequence: CDR1 SGHTS, CDR2 YDEGEE. The CDR3 DNA reads TGTGCCAGCAGCCACAGGGGGCAGTCTGGCGAGCAGTACGTC. Encoded protein: CASSHRGQSGEQYV.

This clonotype came up many times. The gene calls are TRBV7-6 and TRBJ1-2; 7 bases line up with TRBD1. CDR3 length equals 15 residues. Looked up from germline, CDR1 is SGHVS and CDR2 is FNYEAQ. After removal of 1 base from V and 0 bases from J, the junction contained 2 bases not matched to a gene. The CDR3 bases are TGTGCCAGCAGCTTAGAGGGGGCCGCTAACTATGGCTACACCTTC. It yields the protein CASSLEGAANYGYTF.

In this sample, this clonotype turned up a few times. The chain links TRBV5-4 to TRBJ2-5; possibly TRBD1 for D (6 bases). Germline V gene data show CDR1 as SGHNT and CDR2 as YYREEE (reference sequence). V was trimmed by 0 bases and J by 4 bases, leaving 10 bases between them. There are 14 residues in the CDR3. In DNA, the CDR3 is TGTGCCAGCAGCTTGGGGGACAACGGAGAGACCCAGTACTTC. The encoded protein is CASSLGDNGETQYF.

V and J are TRBV6-5 and TRBJ2-5; maybe TRBD2 (5 bases). Trimming took 0 bases from V and 4 from J, leaving 9 bases between them. The CDR3 loop spans 14 amino acids. CDR1 and CDR2 (germline): MNHEY, SVGAGI. CDR3 nucleotides: TGTGCCAGCAGTTACTCAGCAGGAGGAGAGACCCAGTACTTC. This encodes CASSYSAGGETQYF.

CDR3 sequence reads: CASSLTYNNEQFF. The CDR3 coding sequence is TGTGCCAGCAGCTTGACGTATAACAATGAGCAGTTCTTC. This chain links TRBV5-4 with TRBJ2-1, with D unclear. Germline V lookup: CDR1 SGHNT, CDR2 YYREEE (reference sequence). The CDR3 sequence is 13 residues long. Trimming removed 1 base at V and 5 bases at J, with 7 bases between.

The rearrangement joins TRBV12-3 or TRBV12-4 to TRBJ1-2; D not certain. The CDR3 loop spans 12 amino acids. Trimming left V 10 bases short and J 2 bases short, with 11 bases between. CDR3 DNA sequence: TGTGCCAACAGCCTCGGGAACTATGGCTACACCTTC. Translation: CANSLGNYGYTF.

This clonotype was detected a few times. This chain links TRBV2 with TRBJ2-1, with D tentatively TRBD2 (6 bases). CDR1 is SNHLY, CDR2 FYNNEI, per germline. Trimming took 2 bases from V and 5 from J, leaving 10 bases between them. The CDR3 runs to 14 residues. Here the CDR3 DNA reads TGTGCCAGCAGTGAACAGGTAGCGGACAATGAGCAGTTCTTC. It encodes CASSEQVADNEQFF.

This clonotype turned up a few times. The chain recombines TRBV10-3 with TRBJ1-2; no definite D call. Deletions cut 3 bases from V and 3 bases from J, with 8 bases between. The germline CDR1 and CDR2 sequences are ENHRY and SYGVKD. This CDR3 region has 13 residues. The chain's CDR3 is CAISDNGHYGYTF. In nucleotides, the CDR3 is TGTGCCATCAGTGACAACGGGCACTATGGCTACACCTTC.

This clonotype was detected a few times. The DNA for the CDR3 is TGTGCCAGCAGCAATAGACTAGCGGGGGCCTTCAATGAGCAGTTCTTC. Protein product: CASSNRLAGAFNEQFF. The chain has TRBV5-5 and TRBJ2-1; TRBD2 agrees at 12 bases. V was pared by 4 bases and J by 6 bases, with 8 bases of the junction left unmatched. CDR1 and CDR2 (germline): SGHKS, YYEKEE (reference sequence). The CDR3 contains 16 residues.

This clonotype was observed a handful of times. The chain combines TRBV10-3 with TRBJ2-1; D uncertain. CDR1 is ENHRY and CDR2 is SYGVKD in the germline V gene. This CDR3 has 15 amino acids. Trimming stripped 2 bases from V and 4 bases from J, with 12 bases between. The CDR3 coding sequence is TGTGCCATCAGTGAGGAGACTCCGCCATACAATGAGCAGTTCTTC. Its translation: CAISEETPPYNEQFF.

This clonotype has just a few counts. The rearrangement uses TRBV18 and TRBJ2-1; 10 nucleotides line up with TRBD1. The germline V gene encodes CDR1 KGHSH and CDR2 LQKENI. Trimming at V came to 5 bases and at J to 7 bases, leaving 8 bases not matched to a gene. This CDR3 is 15 amino acids long. CDR3 sequence reads: CASSFGTGAVNEQFF. The CDR3 DNA follows: TGTGCCAGCTCATTTGGGACAGGGGCGGTTAATGAGCAGTTCTTC.